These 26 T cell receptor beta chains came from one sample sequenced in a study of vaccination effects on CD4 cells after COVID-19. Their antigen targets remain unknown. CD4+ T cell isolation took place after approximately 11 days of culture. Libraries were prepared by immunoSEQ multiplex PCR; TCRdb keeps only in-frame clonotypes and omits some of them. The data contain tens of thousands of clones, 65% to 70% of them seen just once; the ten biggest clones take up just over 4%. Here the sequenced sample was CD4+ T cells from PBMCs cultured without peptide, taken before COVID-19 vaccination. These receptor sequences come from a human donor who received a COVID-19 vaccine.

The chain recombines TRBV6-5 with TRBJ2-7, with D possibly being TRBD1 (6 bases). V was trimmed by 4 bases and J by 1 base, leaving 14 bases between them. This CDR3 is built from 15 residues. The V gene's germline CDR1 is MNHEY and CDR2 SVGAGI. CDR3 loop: CASSSIGTTSYEQYF. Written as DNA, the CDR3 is TGTGCCAGCAGTTCTATCGGGACAACATCCTACGAGCAGTACTTC.

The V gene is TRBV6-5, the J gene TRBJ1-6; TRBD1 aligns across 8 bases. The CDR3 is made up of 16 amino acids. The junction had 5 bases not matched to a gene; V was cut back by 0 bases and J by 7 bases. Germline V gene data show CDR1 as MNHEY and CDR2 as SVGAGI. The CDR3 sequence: CASSYSSQGANSPLHF. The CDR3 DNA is TGTGCCAGCAGTTACTCAAGCCAGGGGGCGAATTCACCCCTCCACTTT.

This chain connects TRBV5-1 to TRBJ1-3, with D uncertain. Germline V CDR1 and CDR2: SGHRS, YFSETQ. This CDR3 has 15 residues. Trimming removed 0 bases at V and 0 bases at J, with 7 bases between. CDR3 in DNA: TGCGCCAGCAGCTTGGAGGTATCCTCTGGAAACACCATATATTTT. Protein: CASSLEVSSGNTIYF.

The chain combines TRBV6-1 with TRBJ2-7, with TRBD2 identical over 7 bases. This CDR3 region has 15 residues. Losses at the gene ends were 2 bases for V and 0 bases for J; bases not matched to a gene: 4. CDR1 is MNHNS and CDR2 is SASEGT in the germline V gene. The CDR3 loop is CASSELADSSYEQYF. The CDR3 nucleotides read TGTGCCAGCAGTGAACTAGCGGATAGCTCCTACGAGCAGTACTTC.

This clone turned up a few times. This chain's CDR3 is CASSIGQFTNYGYTF. In nucleotides, the CDR3 is TGTGCCAGTAGTATAGGTCAGTTCACAAACTATGGCTACACCTTC. The chain joins TRBV19 to TRBJ1-2; D call uncertain. Trimming removed 1 base at V and 2 bases at J, with 11 bases between. This CDR3 region has 15 residues. Germline V gives CDR1 LNHDA, CDR2 SQIVND (reference sequence).

Here the CDR3 DNA reads TGTGCCACCAGTGACCGACGGAGCAGCTACGAGCAGTACTTC. This encodes CATSDRRSSYEQYF. The J gene is TRBJ2-7, the V gene TRBV24-1; D is undetermined. This CDR3 has 14 amino acids. Germline assignment: CDR1 KGHDR and CDR2 SFDVKD. Trimming stripped 4 bases from V and 3 bases from J, with 12 bases between.

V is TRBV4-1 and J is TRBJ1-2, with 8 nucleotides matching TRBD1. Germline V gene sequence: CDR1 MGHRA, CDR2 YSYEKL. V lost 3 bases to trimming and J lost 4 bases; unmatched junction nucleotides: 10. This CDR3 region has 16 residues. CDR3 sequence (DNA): TGCGCCAGCAGCCATGCCGGGACAGGATTTTTCTATGGCTACACCTTC. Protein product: CASSHAGTGFFYGYTF.

CDR3 loop: CASSESSGSGYNEQFF. CDR3 DNA: TGCGCCAGCAGTGAGTCTAGCGGGAGTGGGTACAATGAGCAGTTCTTC. This chain uses TRBV10-1 with TRBJ2-1; 9 nucleotides agree with TRBD2. Trimming removed 0 bases from V and 4 bases from J; junction bases left unmatched: 4. Germline V gene lookup returns CDR1 WNHNN and CDR2 SYGVQD (reference sequence). This CDR3 is 16 amino acids long.

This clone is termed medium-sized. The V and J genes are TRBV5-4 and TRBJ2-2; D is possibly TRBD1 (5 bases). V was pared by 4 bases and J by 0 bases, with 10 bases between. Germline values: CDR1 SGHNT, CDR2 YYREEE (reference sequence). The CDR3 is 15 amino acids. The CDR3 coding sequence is TGTGCCAGCAGCATTTCACAGGCGAACACCGGGGAGCTGTTTTTT. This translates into CASSISQANTGELFF.

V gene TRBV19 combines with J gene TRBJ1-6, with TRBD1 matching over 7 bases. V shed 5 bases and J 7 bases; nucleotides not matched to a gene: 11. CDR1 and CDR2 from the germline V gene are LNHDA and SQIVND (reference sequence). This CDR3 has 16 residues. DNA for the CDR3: TGTGCCAGTAGTGTCGCGACAGGGAGCTCGAATTCACCCCTCCACTTT. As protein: CASSVATGSSNSPLHF. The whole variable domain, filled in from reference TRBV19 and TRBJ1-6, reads DGGITQSPKYLFRKEGQNVTLSCEQNLNHDAMYWYRQDPGQGLRLIYYSQIVNDFQKGDIAEGYSVSREKKESFPLTVTSAQKNPTAFYLCASSVATGSSNSPLHFGNGTRLTVT.

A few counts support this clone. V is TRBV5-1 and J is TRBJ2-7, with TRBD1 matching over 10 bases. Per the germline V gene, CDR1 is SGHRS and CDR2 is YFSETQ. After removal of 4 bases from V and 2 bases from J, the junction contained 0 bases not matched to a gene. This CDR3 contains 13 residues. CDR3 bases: TGCGCCAGCAGCGGGACAGGGGCCTACGAGCAGTACTTC. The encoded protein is CASSGTGAYEQYF. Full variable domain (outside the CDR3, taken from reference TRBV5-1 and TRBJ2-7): KAGVTQTPRYLIKTRGQQVTLSCSPISGHRSVSWYQQTPGQGLQFLFEYFSETQRNKGNFPGRFSGRQFSNSRSEMNVSTLELGDSALYLCASSGTGAYEQYFGPGTRLTVT.

This CDR3 reads CSASRRSQETQYF. The CDR3 DNA reads as TGCAGTGCTAGTAGGCGTTCCCAAGAGACCCAGTACTTC. This chain uses TRBV20-1 with TRBJ2-5; D ambiguous. The CDR3 sequence is 13 residues long. V dropped 3 bases and J dropped 1 base, with 9 bases sitting between them. The V gene's germline CDR1 is DFQATT and CDR2 SNEGSKA (reference sequence).

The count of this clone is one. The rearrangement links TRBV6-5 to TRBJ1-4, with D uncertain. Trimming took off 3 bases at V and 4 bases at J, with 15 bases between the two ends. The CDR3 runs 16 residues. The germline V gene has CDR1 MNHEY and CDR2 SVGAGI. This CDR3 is CASSYSPVNNNEKLFF. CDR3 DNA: TGTGCCAGCAGTTATAGCCCAGTTAACAATAATGAAAAACTGTTTTTT.

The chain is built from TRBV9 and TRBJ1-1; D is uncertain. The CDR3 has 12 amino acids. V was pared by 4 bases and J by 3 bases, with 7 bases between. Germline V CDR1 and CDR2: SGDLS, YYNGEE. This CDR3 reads CASSYGDTEAFF. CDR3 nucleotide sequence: TGTGCCAGCAGCTACGGAGACACTGAAGCTTTCTTT. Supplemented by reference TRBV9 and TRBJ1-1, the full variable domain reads DSGVTQTPKHLITATGQRVTLRCSPRSGDLSVYWYQQSLDQGLQFLIQYYNGEERAKGNILERFSAQQFPDLHSELNLSSLELGDSALYFCASSYGDTEAFFGQGTRLTVV.

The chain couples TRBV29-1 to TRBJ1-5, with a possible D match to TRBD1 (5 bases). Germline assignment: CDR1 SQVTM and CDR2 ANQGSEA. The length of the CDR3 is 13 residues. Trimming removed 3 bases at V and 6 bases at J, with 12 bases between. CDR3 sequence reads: CSVEQGIGQPQHF. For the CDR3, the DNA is TGCAGCGTTGAGCAGGGTATAGGTCAGCCCCAGCATTTT.

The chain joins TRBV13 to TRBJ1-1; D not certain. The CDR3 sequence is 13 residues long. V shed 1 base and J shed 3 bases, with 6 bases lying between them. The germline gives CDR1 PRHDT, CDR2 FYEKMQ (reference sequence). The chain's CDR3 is CASSLVRYTEAFF. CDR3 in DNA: TGTGCCAGCAGCTTAGTCCGGTACACTGAAGCTTTCTTT. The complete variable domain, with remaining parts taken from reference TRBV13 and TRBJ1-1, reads AAGVIQSPRHLIKEKRETATLKCYPIPRHDTVYWYQQGPGQDPQFLISFYEKMQSDKGSIPDRFSAQQFSDYHSELNMSSLELGDSALYFCASSLVRYTEAFFGQGTRLTVV.

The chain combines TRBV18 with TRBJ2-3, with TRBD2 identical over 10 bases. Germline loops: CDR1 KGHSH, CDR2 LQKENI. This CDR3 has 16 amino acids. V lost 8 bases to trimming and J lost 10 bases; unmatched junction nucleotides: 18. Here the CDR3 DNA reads TGTGCCAGCACCGCCTATACTAGCGGGGCAAAGGATGCGCAGTATTTT. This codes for CASTAYTSGAKDAQYF. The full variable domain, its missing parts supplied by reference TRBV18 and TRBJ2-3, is NAGVMQNPRHLVRRRGQEARLRCSPMKGHSHVYWYRQLPEEGLKFMVYLQKENIIDESGMPKERFSAEFPKEGPSILRIQQVVRGDSAAYFCASTAYTSGAKDAQYFGPGTRLTVL.

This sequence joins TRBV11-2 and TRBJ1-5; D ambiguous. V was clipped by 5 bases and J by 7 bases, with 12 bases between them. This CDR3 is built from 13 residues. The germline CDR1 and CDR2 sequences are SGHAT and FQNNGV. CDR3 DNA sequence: TGTGCCAGCAGCCCCGGCGGGCGCCAGCCCCAGCATTTT. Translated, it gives CASSPGGRQPQHF.

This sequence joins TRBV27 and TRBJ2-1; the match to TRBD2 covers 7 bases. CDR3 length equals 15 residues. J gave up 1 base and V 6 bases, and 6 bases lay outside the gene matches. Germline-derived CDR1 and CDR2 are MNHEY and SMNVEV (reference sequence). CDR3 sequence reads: CASRSKAGSYNEQFF. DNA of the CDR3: TGTGCCAGCAGGTCGAAAGCGGGGTCCTACAATGAGCAGTTCTTC.

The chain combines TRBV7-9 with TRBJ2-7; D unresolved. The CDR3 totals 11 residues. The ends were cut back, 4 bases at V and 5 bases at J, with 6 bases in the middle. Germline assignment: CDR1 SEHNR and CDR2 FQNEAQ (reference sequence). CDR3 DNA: TGTGCCAGCAGCTCCTCGGACGAGCAGTACTTC. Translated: CASSSSDEQYF.

CDR3 coding DNA: TGTGCCAGCAACAGGGGAGGGGAGACCCAGTACTTC. Its protein product is CASNRGGETQYF. The gene calls are TRBV2 and TRBJ2-5; D is possibly TRBD1 or TRBD2 (7 bases each). The germline gives CDR1 SNHLY, CDR2 FYNNEI. CDR3 length equals 12 residues. Trimming removed 7 bases from V and 5 bases from J, with 11 bases in between.

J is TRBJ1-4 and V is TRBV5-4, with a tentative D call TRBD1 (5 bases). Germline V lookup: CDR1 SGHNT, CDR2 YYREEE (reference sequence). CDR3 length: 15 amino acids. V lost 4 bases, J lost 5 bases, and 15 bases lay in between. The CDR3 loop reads CASSRRGGENEKLFF. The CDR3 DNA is TGTGCCAGCAGCCGGCGGGGGGGAGAAAATGAAAAACTGTTTTTT.

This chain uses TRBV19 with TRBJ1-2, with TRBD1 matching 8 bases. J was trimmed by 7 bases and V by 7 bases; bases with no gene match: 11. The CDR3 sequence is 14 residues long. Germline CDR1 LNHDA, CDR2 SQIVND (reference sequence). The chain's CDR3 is CASNPMDRESGYTF. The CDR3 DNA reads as TGTGCCAGTAACCCGATGGACAGGGAGAGTGGCTACACCTTC.

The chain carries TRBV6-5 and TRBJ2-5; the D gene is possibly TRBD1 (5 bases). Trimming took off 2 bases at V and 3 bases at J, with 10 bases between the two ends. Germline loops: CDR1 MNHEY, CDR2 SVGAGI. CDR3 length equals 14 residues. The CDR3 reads CASSYPGREETQYF. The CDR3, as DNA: TGTGCCAGCAGTTACCCCGGCAGGGAAGAGACCCAGTACTTC.

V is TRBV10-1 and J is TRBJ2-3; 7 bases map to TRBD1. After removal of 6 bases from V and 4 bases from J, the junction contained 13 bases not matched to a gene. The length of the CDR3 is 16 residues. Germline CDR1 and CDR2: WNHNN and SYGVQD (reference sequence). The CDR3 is CASREEVTGSSDTQYF. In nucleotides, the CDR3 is TGCGCCAGCAGGGAAGAGGTGACAGGGAGTTCAGATACGCAGTATTTT.

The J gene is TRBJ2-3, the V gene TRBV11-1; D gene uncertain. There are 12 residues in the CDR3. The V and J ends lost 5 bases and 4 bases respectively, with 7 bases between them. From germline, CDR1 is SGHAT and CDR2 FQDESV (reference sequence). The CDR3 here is CASSHGPDTQYF. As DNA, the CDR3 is TGTGCCAGCAGCCACGGGCCAGATACGCAGTATTTT.